This TCR beta chain emerged from a study of T cell clonotyping in hematopoietic cell transplantation. Of note for this clone: Its antigen is unidentified.

Study-level points and caveats: Without cell sorting, CD4 versus CD8 contributions remain unresolved. Broader posttransplant TCR repertoire diversity was predicted by graft donor and pretransplant recipient Inverse Simpson Index values. Pathologically expanded recipient clonotypes increased progressively from day 30 to day 180 as diversity fell. At the given depth, recipient repertoires were over 95% de novo clonotypes.

The CDR3 runs 16 residues. Trimming cost V 2 bases and J 3 bases; bases outside gene matches: 7. In germline, CDR1 is LGHNA, CDR2 YSLEER. Data came from immunoSEQ multiplex PCR; TCRdb stores just in-frame clones and leaves some out. The sample includes 69,000 or so clones, roughly 93% of them seen just once. This TCR was sampled from a man over 45 in good health. Some clones in this sample may be carry-over from other donors' samples. The sample consisted of peripheral blood mononuclear cells. This chain connects TRBV4-3 to TRBJ2-1; 7 positions match TRBD1. In DNA, the CDR3 is TGCGCCAGCAGCCAATCACACCGGGACAGCTACAATGAGCAGTTCTTC. It encodes CASSQSHRDSYNEQFF.